The entry below gives a single T cell receptor beta chain sequence along with its context. Its antigen remains unidentified. No base qualities exist here, and no much larger clone lies one base off it. These data originate in a study of blood T cell repertoires in COVID-19 (dated by TCRdb to about 2020). In terms of the full investigation: Samples from collaborators originated in the United States, Italy and Spain and spanned both the acute and convalescent phases of COVID-19. The material from the prospective study consisted of cDNA or gDNA derived from T cells, B-cell-depleted T cells, or PBMCs. Deeply sampled blood TCRbeta repertoires from subjects exposed to, actively infected with, or recovered from COVID-19 were included in the dataset. The repertoires were released in a freely available public database intended as a resource for research on the immune response to SARS-CoV-2. Samples came from the ongoing ImmuneRACE study (first 160 participants) plus 1,254 subjects from 6 global collaborators. A de-identified subject ID, COVID-19 status, age in years and sex were almost always included in the sample metadata. Where available, HLA class I and class II types were obtained from metadata supplied by the sample provider rather than from assay-based typing. General study outcomes and caveats: The amount of clinical and demographic metadata varied by source and participant and was provided uncurated.

TCRbeta CDR3 regions were amplified from genomic DNA using the immunoSEQ Assay, a bias-controlled multiplex PCR. The study's own analysis went as follows. The number of nucleated cells in each sample was estimated from the amplification of reference gene primers within the assay. To quantify the absolute abundance of each unique TCRbeta CDR3 rearrangement, sequence reads were collapsed and filtered. For each sample, productive Simpson clonality was calculated as the square root of Simpson's diversity index over productive rearrangements. What TCRdb holds here is the immuneACCESS table cut down to in-frame rearrangements. Part of the clones is not present; checked against another copy, under half of the missing clones reflect an unresolved V gene, and the others are unexplained. The V and J calls and clone size come from that table; D and trimming were worked out from the DNA. The sample table contains approximately 150,000 clones; only one count was recorded for approximately 82% of them. The ten largest clones add up to 12% to 15% of the sample.

Participants in the prospective study were aged roughly 18 to 89 years, lived in about two dozen United States geographic areas, and enrolled through a virtual design. In the prospective study, participants were assigned to cohorts based on the clinical history participants reported in a screening survey and a study questionnaire. Recovered participants in ImmuneRACE Cohort 3 were defined by two consecutive negative NP/OP PCR tests, clearance by a healthcare professional, or resolution of symptoms. Each participant in the prospective study had whole blood, serum and a nasopharyngeal or oropharyngeal swab collected by mobile phlebotomists. Additional blood draws and questionnaires over an approximately two-month period could optionally be provided by prospective study participants. Before DNA extraction, blood samples from the prospective study were shipped at room temperature or frozen. CDR1 and CDR2, per the germline V gene, are MNHEY and SVGAGI. From the cysteine through the phenylalanine, the CDR3 covers 15 amino acids. Only the CDR3 portion is preserved as DNA: 45 bases, with reading frame beginning at the first base. The germline V end is reduced by 5 bases and the J end by 2 bases; junction bases left unmatched: 5.

The specimen was PBMCs or T cells enriched from blood (not recorded which). The V and J genes are TRBV6-5 and TRBJ2-5, and 10 bases in between align with TRBD2. The receptor was isolated from a man between 45 and 60 years old who had recovered from COVID-19. The DNA sequence reads TGTGCCAGCAGTCGACCGGGACTAGCGCAAGAGACCCAGTACTTC. This codes for CASSRPGLAQETQYF.